This T cell receptor (beta chain) comes out of a study of blood T cell repertoires in COVID-19. Overall study: COVID-19 samples, acute and convalescent, were from the United States, Italy and Spain.

Losses at the gene ends were 4 bases for V and 9 bases for J; bases not matched to a gene: 5. The CDR3 extends over 14 amino acids. Germline CDR1 reads LNHDA; CDR2 reads SQIVND (reference sequence). Sequenced by immunoSEQ multiplex PCR; TCRdb stores in-frame clones only, minus some. Among 150,000 to 200,000 clones listed, about four fifths were seen once. Sequencing used peripheral blood. This receptor was taken from a man in his 70s with active or convalescent COVID-19. The chain combines TRBV19 with TRBJ1-6; 8 nucleotides agree with TRBD1. CDR3 loop: CASSTDRDGSPLHF. CDR3 nucleotide sequence: TGTGCCAGTAGTACGGACAGGGATGGTTCACCCCTCCACTTT.